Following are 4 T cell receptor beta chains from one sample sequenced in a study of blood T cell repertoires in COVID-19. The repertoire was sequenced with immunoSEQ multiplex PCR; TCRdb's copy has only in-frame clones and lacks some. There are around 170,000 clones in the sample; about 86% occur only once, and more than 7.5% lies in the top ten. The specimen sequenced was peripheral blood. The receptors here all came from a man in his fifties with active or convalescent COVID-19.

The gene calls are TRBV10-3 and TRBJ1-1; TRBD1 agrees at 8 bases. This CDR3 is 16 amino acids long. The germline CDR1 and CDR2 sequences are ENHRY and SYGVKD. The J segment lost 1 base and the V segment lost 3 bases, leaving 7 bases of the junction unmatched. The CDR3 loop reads CAISETGGARNTEAFF. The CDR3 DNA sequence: TGTGCCATCAGTGAAACAGGGGGAGCTCGGAACACTGAAGCTTTCTTT.

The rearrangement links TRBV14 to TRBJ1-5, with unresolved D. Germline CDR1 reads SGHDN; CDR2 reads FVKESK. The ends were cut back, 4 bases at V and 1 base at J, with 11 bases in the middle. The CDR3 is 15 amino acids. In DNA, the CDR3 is TGTGCCAGCAGCCCTGAGGGAAGCAGCAATCAGCCCCAGCATTTT. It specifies CASSPEGSSNQPQHF.

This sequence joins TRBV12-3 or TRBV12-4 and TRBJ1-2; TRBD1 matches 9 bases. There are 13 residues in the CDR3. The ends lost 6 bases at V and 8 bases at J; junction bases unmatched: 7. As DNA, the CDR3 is TGTGCCAGCAGGCTAAGACAGGGGGGCGGCTACACCTTC. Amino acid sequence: CASRLRQGGGYTF.

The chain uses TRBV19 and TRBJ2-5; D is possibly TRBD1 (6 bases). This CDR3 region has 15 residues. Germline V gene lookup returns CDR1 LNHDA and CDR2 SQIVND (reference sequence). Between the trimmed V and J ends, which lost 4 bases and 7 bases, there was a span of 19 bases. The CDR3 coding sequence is TGTGCCAGTAGTAGTCCGGGACACCGCACCGGGACCCAGTACTTC. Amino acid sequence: CASSSPGHRTGTQYF.